Presented here are 14 T cell receptor beta chains from one specimen sequenced in a study of blood T cell repertoires in COVID-19. Assay: immunoSEQ multiplex PCR; the TCRdb copy retains only in-frame clones and omits some. The sample holds over 70,000 clones, 87% seen once. Sequenced input: peripheral blood. Receptors originate from a human donor in a cohort sampled during active COVID-19.

The genes are TRBV11-2 and TRBJ2-5, with a possible D match to TRBD2 (5 bases). With 5 bases removed from V and 7 bases from J, the gap between germline ends came to 17 bases. The germline CDR1 and CDR2 sequences are SGHAT and FQNNGV. The CDR3 loop spans 14 amino acids. CDR3 residues: CASSPTYLEGTQYF. The CDR3 DNA is TGTGCCAGCAGCCCTACGTATCTCGAGGGGACCCAGTACTTC.

The V gene is TRBV28, the J gene TRBJ1-1, with 7 positions matching TRBD1. The ends lost 7 bases at V and 5 bases at J; junction bases unmatched: 7. The CDR3 runs to 13 residues. Germline V gene lookup returns CDR1 MDHEN and CDR2 SYDVKM. CDR3 amino acids: CASILPGQTEAFF. The CDR3 nucleotides read TGTGCCAGCATTCTACCGGGACAGACTGAAGCTTTCTTT.

V and J are TRBV15 and TRBJ2-1; possibly TRBD2 for D (5 bases). In germline, CDR1 is LNHNV, CDR2 YYDKDF (reference sequence). Between the trimmed V and J ends, which lost 0 bases and 7 bases, there was a span of 13 bases. The CDR3 is 15 residues long. CDR3 in amino acids: CATSRDMSRGNEQFF. CDR3 DNA sequence: TGTGCCACCAGCAGAGACATGTCCCGGGGAAATGAGCAGTTCTTC.

This chain connects TRBV18 to TRBJ1-5; D perhaps matches TRBD1 (5 bases). V lost 1 base, J lost 5 bases, and 9 bases lay in between. The CDR3 extends over 14 amino acids. Germline CDR1 and CDR2: KGHSH and LQKENI. Here the CDR3 reads CASSPLGGDQPQHF. Written as DNA, the CDR3 is TGTGCCAGCTCACCACTGGGAGGGGATCAGCCCCAGCATTTT. The full variable domain, completed using reference TRBV18 and TRBJ1-5, is NAGVMQNPRHLVRRRGQEARLRCSPMKGHSHVYWYRQLPEEGLKFMVYLQKENIIDESGMPKERFSAEFPKEGPSILRIQQVVRGDSAAYFCASSPLGGDQPQHFGDGTRLSIL.

J is TRBJ1-1 and V is TRBV13; D call uncertain. The germline V gene encodes CDR1 PRHDT and CDR2 FYEKMQ (reference sequence). V dropped 4 bases and J dropped 3 bases, with 6 bases sitting between them. This CDR3 spans 12 amino acids. The CDR3 bases are TGTGCCAGCAGCTCCCTTTACACTGAAGCTTTCTTT. Translating gives CASSSLYTEAFF.

This chain joins TRBV5-6 and TRBJ1-2; D gene ambiguous. CDR1 and CDR2 from the germline V gene are SGHDT and YYEEEE. This CDR3 contains 14 residues. V lost 0 bases and J 4 bases, leaving 10 bases between the germline ends. The CDR3 region is CASSLAESSYGYTF. In DNA, the CDR3 is TGTGCCAGCAGCTTGGCCGAGAGTAGCTATGGCTACACCTTC. Variable domain in full (rest from reference TRBV5-6 and TRBJ1-2): DAGVTQSPTHLIKTRGQQVTLRCSPKSGHDTVSWYQQALGQGPQFIFQYYEEEERQRGNFPDRFSGHQFPNYSSELNVNALLLGDSALYLCASSLAESSYGYTFGSGTRLTVV.

The rearrangement uses TRBV5-4 and TRBJ2-1; 9 bases fit TRBD2. V shed 5 bases and J 4 bases; nucleotides not matched to a gene: 7. Germline V gene sequence: CDR1 SGHNT, CDR2 YYREEE (reference sequence). This CDR3 spans 15 amino acids. The CDR3 DNA reads TGTGCCAGCAGTTCCGGGACTAGCCGATACAATGAGCAGTTCTTC. It specifies CASSSGTSRYNEQFF.

The V and J genes are TRBV13 and TRBJ1-4; D possibly corresponds to TRBD1 (6 bases). The CDR3 consists of 16 residues. Trimming removed 5 bases from V and 8 bases from J, with 21 bases in between. Germline values: CDR1 PRHDT, CDR2 FYEKMQ (reference sequence). The CDR3 loop reads CASSTNGGLGREKLFF. CDR3 nucleotides: TGTGCCAGCAGCACAAATGGGGGCCTAGGACGAGAAAAACTGTTTTTT.

This sequence joins TRBV19 and TRBJ1-2; D unclear. Germline V CDR1 and CDR2: LNHDA, SQIVND (reference sequence). V lost 4 bases to trimming and J lost 4 bases, with 4 bases between them. CDR3 length: 11 residues. The CDR3 DNA reads as TGTGCCAGTAGTACCCTCTATGGCTACACCTTC. Residues: CASSTLYGYTF.

J is TRBJ2-1 and V is TRBV19, with TRBD2 as a possible D gene (6 bases). The germline V gene has CDR1 LNHDA and CDR2 SQIVND (reference sequence). The germline V and J ends were trimmed by 0 bases and 4 bases, with 7 bases remaining between them. The CDR3 loop spans 14 amino acids. The CDR3 nucleotides read TGTGCCAGTAGTATAGATGGGGGGTACAATGAGCAGTTCTTC. Translation gives CASSIDGGYNEQFF.

V usage is TRBV21-1 and J usage is TRBJ2-1; TRBD1, the table's D call, was not compared with the DNA. TRBV21-1 corresponds to a pseudogene. The CDR3 covers 15 residues. The CDR3 reads CASSPRDRINYEQFF. CDR3 bases: TGTGCCAGCAGCCCCCGGGACAGGATTAACTATGAGCAGTTCTTC.

The chain employs TRBV5-5 and TRBJ1-5; D unresolved. The V gene lost 2 bases and the J gene lost 2 bases, with 14 bases spanning the gap. The CDR3 is 16 residues long. Germline V gene sequence: CDR1 SGHKS, CDR2 YYEKEE (reference sequence). The CDR3 loop reads CASSFREGGGNQPQHF. In nucleotides, the CDR3 is TGTGCCAGCAGCTTCCGGGAGGGAGGTGGCAATCAGCCCCAGCATTTT.

CDR3 in amino acids: CASSQDDRVGAFF. Here the CDR3 DNA reads TGTGCCAGCAGCCAAGACGACAGGGTCGGAGCTTTCTTT. The V and J genes are TRBV4-2 and TRBJ1-1, with 7 positions matching TRBD1. V lost 0 bases, J lost 10 bases, and 5 bases stayed unmatched. The CDR3 is made up of 13 amino acids. Germline lookup yields CDR1 LGHNA and CDR2 YNFKEQ.

The rearrangement joins TRBV6-5 to TRBJ2-5; perhaps TRBD2 as D (7 bases). There are 13 residues in the CDR3. Between the trimmed V and J ends, which lost 6 bases and 5 bases, there was a span of 13 bases. The germline CDR1 and CDR2 sequences are MNHEY and SVGAGI. CDR3 nucleotide sequence: TGTGCCAGCAGAAGGGGGGAGGGGGAGACCCAGTACTTC. It encodes CASRRGEGETQYF.